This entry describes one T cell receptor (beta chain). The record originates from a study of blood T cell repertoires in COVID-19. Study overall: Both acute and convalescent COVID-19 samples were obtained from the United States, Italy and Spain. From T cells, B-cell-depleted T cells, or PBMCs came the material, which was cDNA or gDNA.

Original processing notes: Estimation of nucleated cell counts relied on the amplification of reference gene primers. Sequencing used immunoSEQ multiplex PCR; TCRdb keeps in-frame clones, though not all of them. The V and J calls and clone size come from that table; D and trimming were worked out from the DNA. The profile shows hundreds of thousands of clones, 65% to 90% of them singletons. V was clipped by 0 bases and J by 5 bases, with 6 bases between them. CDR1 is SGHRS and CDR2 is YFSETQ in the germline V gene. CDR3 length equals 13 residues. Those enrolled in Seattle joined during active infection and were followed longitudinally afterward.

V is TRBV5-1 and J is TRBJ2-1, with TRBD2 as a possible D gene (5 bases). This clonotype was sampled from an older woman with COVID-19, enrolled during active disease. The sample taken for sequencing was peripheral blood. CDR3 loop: CASSLAGDNEQFF. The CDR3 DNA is TGCGCCAGCAGCTTGGCCGGGGACAATGAGCAGTTCTTC.